These 4 T cell receptor beta chains were sequenced from one sample in a study of blood T cell repertoires in COVID-19. Assay used: immunoSEQ multiplex PCR; TCRdb lists only in-frame clones, some missing. The table shows fewer than 300,000 clones, with about four fifths occurring only once. Input material: peripheral blood. Receptor source: a woman under 30 with acute or convalescent COVID-19.

This clone was observed a handful of times. This chain links TRBV7-3 with TRBJ2-3, with 12 bases that match TRBD2. The germline V gene has CDR1 SGHTA and CDR2 FQGTGA. The junction had 6 bases not matched to a gene; V was cut back by 4 bases and J by 1 base. The CDR3 runs to 17 residues. This CDR3 is CASSSRLAGDRTDTQYF. The DNA of the CDR3 is TGTGCCAGCAGCTCCCGACTAGCGGGAGACCGCACAGATACGCAGTATTTT.

This clone occurred many times. The chain links TRBV5-4 to TRBJ2-7; TRBD2 matches at 9 bases. In germline, CDR1 is SGHNT, CDR2 YYREEE (reference sequence). The V gene end was trimmed by 0 bases and the J gene end by 3 bases; junction bases not matched to a gene: 7. The CDR3 totals 16 residues. For the CDR3, the DNA is TGTGCCAGCAGCTTGGGAGTAGCTAGCGGGGTCTACGAGCAGTACTTC. Its translation: CASSLGVASGVYEQYF.

The chain joins TRBV2 to TRBJ1-6, with D possibly matching TRBD1 (5 bases). The CDR3 is 15 residues long. Germline CDR1 and CDR2: SNHLY and FYNNEI. Trimming removed 1 base at V and 3 bases at J, with 7 bases between. The CDR3 DNA follows: TGTGCCAGCAGTGAAGACAGGAACTATAATTCACCCCTCCACTTT. Translating it yields CASSEDRNYNSPLHF.

The V call is TRBV30, the J call TRBJ2-3; TRBD2 matches 7 bases. V was pared by 2 bases and J by 4 bases, with 9 bases of the junction left unmatched. This CDR3 region has 15 residues. Germline V gives CDR1 GTSNPN, CDR2 SVGIG (reference sequence). The chain's CDR3 is CAWSPTKREADTQYF. The CDR3 DNA reads as TGTGCCTGGAGTCCGACTAAGCGGGAAGCAGATACGCAGTATTTT.